A single sample gave rise to the 29 T cell receptor beta chains below, sequenced in a study of patients and donors after allogeneic stem cell transplantation (dated by TCRdb to 2018 to 2020). The library was made by RT-PCR. The sequencing machine was a NextSeq 550. TCRdb's own reprocessing of the public reads used fastp at Q25 and MiXCR and kept productive beta chains. All rows with the same CDR3 protein become a single entry with the most common DNA and genes. The sample data list 800,000 to 1,000,000 distinct CDR3 sequences, and roughly 18% of these were observed just once. Jointly, the top ten make up around 6% of the sample. Sequencing was done on a sample of blood, either unsorted or a sorted T cell fraction (not recorded which). These receptors originate from a human donor who was either an allogeneic HSCT recipient or a stem cell or donor lymphocyte infusion donor (not recorded which). It is not recorded whose cells these are; they may come from a transplant donor.

With respect to this clonotype: Relative to the germline gene, one junction end is altered; a read error may explain this. The CDR3 sequence: CATSGLDRSVYGYTF. Written as DNA, the CDR3 is TGTGCCACCAGTGGTTTGGACAGATCCGTCTATGGCTACACCTTC. V and J are TRBV24-1 and TRBJ1-2, with D tentatively TRBD1 (6 bases). The CDR3 runs to 15 residues. Germline V lookup: CDR1 KGHDR, CDR2 SFDVKD.

V usage is TRBV19 and J usage is TRBJ1-2, with 9 nucleotides matching TRBD1. CDR1 and CDR2 (germline): LNHDA, SQIVND (reference sequence). The trim removed 5 bases at V and 4 bases at J, leaving 5 bases unmatched. This CDR3 comprises 14 residues. The CDR3 is CASSGTGYAYGYTF. In nucleotides, the CDR3 is TGTGCCAGTAGTGGGACAGGGTACGCCTATGGCTACACCTTC.

This rearrangement joins TRBV4-2 to TRBJ2-1; D call uncertain. Trimming shortened V by 0 bases and J by 8 bases, and 14 bases separated the two germline ends. The germline V gene has CDR1 LGHNA and CDR2 YNFKEQ. The length of the CDR3 is 15 residues. The CDR3 loop is CASSQDGLRGDEQFF. CDR3 bases: TGTGCCAGCAGCCAAGATGGGCTCAGAGGCGATGAGCAGTTCTTC.

The table lists this clonotype with a few counts. V gene TRBV4-2 combines with J gene TRBJ2-7; 7 positions match TRBD2. The germline gives CDR1 LGHNA, CDR2 YNFKEQ. The J segment lost 4 bases and the V segment lost 2 bases, leaving 8 bases of the junction unmatched. CDR3 size: 15 residues. This CDR3 is CASSQLLAEGYEQYF. The CDR3, as DNA: TGTGCCAGCAGCCAACTTCTAGCGGAGGGGTACGAGCAGTACTTC.

J is TRBJ2-7 and V is TRBV4-1; 11 bases fit TRBD2. Germline loops: CDR1 MGHRA, CDR2 YSYEKL. V shed 5 bases and J 3 bases; nucleotides not matched to a gene: 9. This CDR3 contains 16 residues. The CDR3 region has the DNA TGCGCCAGCAGCAACGAGGGACTAGCGGAATACTACGAGCAGTACTTC. It is translated as CASSNEGLAEYYEQYF.

The J gene is TRBJ2-1, the V gene TRBV12-3 or TRBV12-4; D is ambiguous. The V end lost 1 base, the J end lost 2 bases, and 15 bases lay between the germline ends. The CDR3 extends over 17 amino acids. The CDR3 DNA is TGTGCCAGCAGTTTAGAGGCCAGACGAGTCCCCTACAATGAGCAGTTCTTC. As protein: CASSLEARRVPYNEQFF.

This sequence joins TRBV27 and TRBJ2-1; TRBD1 matches 7 bases. The CDR3 spans 13 residues. The V gene's germline CDR1 is MNHEY and CDR2 SMNVEV (reference sequence). V lost 5 bases to trimming and J lost 8 bases; unmatched junction nucleotides: 6. CDR3 protein: CASSITGDDEQFF. CDR3 DNA: TGTGCCAGCAGTATCACAGGGGACGATGAGCAGTTCTTC.

This sequence joins TRBV12-3 or TRBV12-4 and TRBJ2-3, with D perhaps matching TRBD2 (6 bases). The V end was cut by 1 base, the J end by 6 bases, with 17 bases between. The CDR3 has 16 residues. This chain's CDR3 is CASSLGASERRDTQYF. CDR3 DNA: TGTGCCAGCAGTTTAGGGGCTAGCGAACGAAGGGATACGCAGTATTTT.

This clonotype has more than one count but fewer than ten. V gene TRBV7-9 combines with J gene TRBJ2-7; 8 bases align to TRBD1. This CDR3 contains 15 residues. The ends lost 6 bases at V and 6 bases at J; junction bases unmatched: 13. Germline values: CDR1 SEHNR, CDR2 FQNEAQ (reference sequence). CDR3 amino acids: CASSLTGDPVGEQYF. For the CDR3, the DNA is TGTGCCAGCAGTTTGACAGGGGATCCCGTGGGCGAGCAGTACTTC.

This chain links TRBV11-3 with TRBJ2-5, with D tentatively TRBD1 (6 bases). Germline V CDR1 and CDR2: SGHNT, YENEEA. V lost 6 bases, J lost 6 bases, and 17 bases lay in between. This CDR3 is 14 amino acids long. The CDR3 DNA sequence: TGTGCCAGCAGAGACAGGATGGGTGAACAGACCCAGTACTTC. Its translation: CASRDRMGEQTQYF.

This clonotype was observed a handful of times. V usage is TRBV10-3 and J usage is TRBJ1-4; D unclear. Germline CDR1 reads ENHRY; CDR2 reads SYGVKD. V was trimmed by 6 bases and J by 4 bases, leaving 9 bases between them. This CDR3 spans 13 amino acids. CDR3 sequence reads: CAIRNGVNEKLFF. The CDR3 DNA reads as TGTGCCATCAGGAACGGGGTTAATGAAAAACTGTTTTTT.

The rearrangement uses TRBV24-1 and TRBJ2-7; 7 bases are shared with TRBD1. Germline V lookup: CDR1 KGHDR, CDR2 SFDVKD. The CDR3 runs to 16 residues. V lost 0 bases, J lost 3 bases, and 7 bases stayed unmatched. The CDR3 region is CATSDLDRDGVYEQYF. The CDR3 bases are TGTGCCACCAGTGATTTGGACAGGGATGGGGTCTACGAGCAGTACTTC.

This clonotype was counted at least ten times. V is TRBV5-1 and J is TRBJ2-1, with TRBD2 matching 11 bases. There are 13 residues in the CDR3. V lost 5 bases to trimming and J lost 8 bases; unmatched junction nucleotides: 3. The germline gives CDR1 SGHRS, CDR2 YFSETQ. The DNA of the CDR3 is TGCGCCAGCAGACTAGCGGGAGACTATGAGCAGTTCTTC. Protein: CASRLAGDYEQFF.

The chain recombines TRBV25-1 with TRBJ1-1, with TRBD1 as a possible D gene (5 bases). V shed 4 bases and J shed 4 bases, with 16 bases lying between them. The CDR3 contains 15 residues. Germline lookup yields CDR1 MGHDK and CDR2 SYGVNS. The CDR3 DNA is TGTGCCAGCAGTGCCCGGGACCTTCAGGGCACTGAAGCTTTCTTT. Encoded protein: CASSARDLQGTEAFF. Using reference TRBV25-1 and TRBJ1-1 for the parts outside the CDR3, the full variable domain is EADIYQTPRYLVIGTGKKITLECSQTMGHDKMYWYQQDPGMELHLIHYSYGVNSTEKGDLSSESTVSRIRTEHFPLTLESARPSHTSQYLCASSARDLQGTEAFFGQGTRLTVV.

This clonotype was seen a handful of times. The gene calls are TRBV11-2 and TRBJ1-1; the D is unclear. Trimming removed 5 bases at V and 4 bases at J, with 14 bases between. The CDR3 is 14 amino acids. CDR1 is SGHAT, CDR2 FQNNGV, per germline. The CDR3 nucleotides are TGTGCCAGCAGCGTGGGAGGGTCCAGCACTGAAGCTTTCTTT. This codes for CASSVGGSSTEAFF.

The J gene is TRBJ2-6, the V gene TRBV11-2; no clear D gene. V was shortened by 4 bases and J by 0 bases, with 16 bases between the two germline ends. Germline CDR1 and CDR2: SGHAT and FQNNGV. The CDR3 consists of 18 residues. The CDR3 region is CASSSFSAGPSGANVLTF. The DNA of the CDR3 is TGTGCCAGCAGCTCCTTTTCTGCAGGTCCCTCTGGGGCCAACGTCCTGACTTTC. The full variable domain, rest sourced from reference TRBV11-2 and TRBJ2-6, is EAGVAQSPRYKIIEKRQSVAFWCNPISGHATLYWYQQILGQGPKLLIQFQNNGVVDDSQLPKDRFSAERLKGVDSTLKIQPAKLEDSAVYLCASSSFSAGPSGANVLTFGAGSRLTVL.

This clonotype was picked up a small number of times. This rearrangement joins TRBV24-1 to TRBJ2-1; a possible D gene is TRBD2 (6 bases). V was pared by 4 bases and J by 3 bases, with 18 bases between. CDR3 length equals 17 residues. CDR1 and CDR2 (germline): KGHDR, SFDVKD. CDR3 sequence (DNA): TGTGCCACCAGTGAAGATGGGGGACTTCCACGCTACAATGAGCAGTTCTTC. Its translation is CATSEDGGLPRYNEQFF.

This clonotype has a handful of counts. The rearrangement joins TRBV7-6 to TRBJ1-5; TRBD1 is a possible D gene (6 bases). The CDR3 consists of 15 residues. CDR1 is SGHVS, CDR2 FNYEAQ, per germline. The ends were cut back, 0 bases at V and 3 bases at J, with 9 bases in the middle. This chain's CDR3 is CASSLAGQNNQPQHF. CDR3 bases: TGTGCCAGCAGCTTAGCTGGACAGAACAATCAGCCCCAGCATTTT.

The chain combines TRBV11-1 with TRBJ2-3; tentative D call: TRBD1 (5 bases). Germline lookup yields CDR1 SGHAT and CDR2 FQDESV (reference sequence). Between the trimmed V and J ends, which lost 5 bases and 0 bases, there was a span of 15 bases. The CDR3 runs 16 residues. This CDR3 is CASSAQRGTSTDTQYF. DNA for the CDR3: TGTGCCAGCAGCGCCCAAAGGGGCACTAGCACAGATACGCAGTATTTT.

V usage is TRBV27 and J usage is TRBJ1-2; possible D gene TRBD1, 6 bases. V was shortened by 3 bases and J by 5 bases, with 22 bases between the two germline ends. The CDR3 spans 17 residues. The germline V gene encodes CDR1 MNHEY and CDR2 SMNVEV (reference sequence). DNA for the CDR3: TGTGCCAGCAGTTTCCGAGTGGGGGGGCGCGTTAGTTATGGCTACACCTTC. Amino acid sequence: CASSFRVGGRVSYGYTF.

This rearrangement joins TRBV12-3 or TRBV12-4 to TRBJ1-1, with a possible D match to TRBD1 (5 bases). Trimming stripped 4 bases from V and 6 bases from J, with 18 bases between. The CDR3 consists of 15 residues. The CDR3 region is CASSSVGLRGAEAFF. In DNA, the CDR3 is TGTGCCAGCAGTTCAGTGGGGCTGAGGGGAGCTGAAGCTTTCTTT.

The table lists this clonotype with a few counts. This sequence joins TRBV6-5 and TRBJ2-5; no firm D call. Trimming pared 2 bases from V and 5 bases from J, leaving 15 bases between. There are 15 residues in the CDR3. CDR1 is MNHEY, CDR2 SVGAGI, per germline. CDR3 sequence (DNA): TGTGCCAGCAGTTACCCGGCACGGGCCGAGGAGACCCAGTACTTC. Translating it yields CASSYPARAEETQYF.

The rearrangement links TRBV20-1 to TRBJ1-3; 7 bases fit TRBD1. The CDR3 length is 13 residues. After removal of 7 bases from V and 8 bases from J, the junction contained 11 bases not matched to a gene. The germline V gene has CDR1 DFQATT and CDR2 SNEGSKA (reference sequence). This chain's CDR3 is CSVIGGGIDTIYF. As DNA, the CDR3 is TGCAGTGTTATAGGGGGCGGAATTGACACCATATATTTT.

The chain has TRBV20-1 and TRBJ2-7, with 7 bases matching TRBD2. CDR3 length equals 15 residues. CDR1 DFQATT and CDR2 SNEGSKA come from the germline V gene (reference sequence). V lost 3 bases and J lost 4; bases outside the gene matches: 12. The chain's CDR3 is CSARGARGLSYEQYF. In DNA, the CDR3 is TGCAGTGCTAGGGGTGCGCGGGGGTTGTCGTACGAGCAGTACTTC.

There are a few counts of this clonotype. The chain has TRBV27 and TRBJ2-3, with a possible D match to TRBD2 (6 bases). CDR3 size: 16 residues. V dropped 6 bases and J dropped 0 bases, with 16 bases sitting between them. Germline CDR1 reads MNHEY; CDR2 reads SMNVEV (reference sequence). The CDR3 region has the DNA TGTGCCAGCAGCAAGACTAGATACTCTAGCACAGATACGCAGTATTTT. Translated: CASSKTRYSSTDTQYF.

Points on this clonotype: It is likely a read error, because the conserved phenylalanine at the end of the CDR3 is missing. The J gene is TRBJ2-7, the V gene TRBV12-3 or TRBV12-4; 12 bases line up with TRBD1. The CDR3 is 15 amino acids. V was clipped by 3 bases and J by 3 bases; unmatched bases: 3. The CDR3 nucleotides are TGTGCCAGCAGTTTGTGGGACAGGGGGCTCTACGAGCAGTACTAC. This sequence encodes CASSLWDRGLYEQYY.

This clonotype was seen a few times. This chain joins TRBV5-1 and TRBJ1-5, with 8 nucleotides matching TRBD1. The germline V gene encodes CDR1 SGHRS and CDR2 YFSETQ. The V gene end was trimmed by 7 bases and the J gene end by 5 bases; junction bases not matched to a gene: 17. The CDR3 sequence is 17 residues long. For the CDR3, the DNA is TGCGCCAGCTACAATACCCCGGGACAGGTCGGAGATCAGCCCCAGCATTTT. Its protein is CASYNTPGQVGDQPQHF.

The V gene is TRBV10-3, the J gene TRBJ2-1; 7 nucleotides match TRBD2. Germline V lookup: CDR1 ENHRY, CDR2 SYGVKD. J gave up 2 bases and V 3 bases, and 7 bases lay outside the gene matches. The CDR3 spans 16 residues. The CDR3 here is CAISDPTSAAYNEQFF. The DNA of the CDR3 is TGTGCCATCAGTGACCCTACTAGCGCCGCCTACAATGAGCAGTTCTTC.

This rearrangement joins TRBV5-1 to TRBJ1-2, with unresolved D. The CDR3 spans 13 residues. CDR1 and CDR2 (germline): SGHRS, YFSETQ. Trimming took off 3 bases at V and 7 bases at J, with 13 bases between the two ends. CDR3 DNA: TGCGCCAGCAGCTCCTTTTGGATTGGTGGCTACACCTTC. Protein: CASSSFWIGGYTF. Drawing the rest from reference TRBV5-1 and TRBJ1-2, the complete variable domain is KAGVTQTPRYLIKTRGQQVTLSCSPISGHRSVSWYQQTPGQGLQFLFEYFSETQRNKGNFPGRFSGRQFSNSRSEMNVSTLELGDSALYLCASSSFWIGGYTFGSGTRLTVV.